The clone carrying this TCR beta chain has at least ten counts. Amplified TCR beta CDR3 regions derived from RNA transcripts. Initially, a first-round RT-PCR of the TCR CDR3 employed the HTBI primer set. From the multiplex PCR reads, TCRdb called clonotypes with MiXCR, one entry per CDR3 protein. The table lists under 300,000 distinct CDR3 sequences, around a quarter of them singletons. The sample is drawn from a study of T cells in Graves' hyperthyroidism and ophthalmopathy. Study-wide context: Peripheral blood was secured at the point of initial diagnosis, before any treatment.

V was cut by 2 bases and J by 3 bases, with 14 bases left in between. The CDR3 length is 15 residues. Looked up from germline, CDR1 is MDHEN and CDR2 is SYDVKM. This clonotype was sampled from a man in his forties with Graves' hyperthyroidism that later progressed to Graves' ophthalmopathy. The rearrangement uses TRBV28 and TRBJ2-7; D unresolved. Source material: blood. As DNA, the CDR3 is TGTGCCAGCAGTTTAGGAGCCACAAGATACTACGAGCAGTACTTC. This gives the protein CASSLGATRYYEQYF. The full variable domain, completed using reference TRBV28 and TRBJ2-7, is DVKVTQSSRYLVKRTGEKVFLECVQDMDHENMFWYRQDPGLGLRLIYFSYDVKMKEKGDIPEGYSVSREKKERFSLILESASTNQTSMYLCASSLGATRYYEQYFGPGTRLTVT.